Listed below are T cell receptor beta chains from one sample, sequenced in a study of blood T cell repertoires in COVID-19. Profiling relied on immunoSEQ multiplex PCR, and the TCRdb table lists in-frame clones only, not all of them. Of approximately 190,000 clones in the sample, approximately 84% were seen once. Sequencing input: peripheral blood. Every receptor here comes from a human donor with acute or convalescent COVID-19. The donor label of this sample is uncertain. The CDR3 runs from the conserved cysteine through the conserved F or W. Each record gives: clone size, V gene, D gene, J gene, CDR3 DNA, CDR3 protein. D genes are given only for firm matches. Expanded clones get a size class; other rows say once, few or many, or leave the size out.

>once|TRBV7-9|NA|TRBJ1-2
TGTGCCAGCAGCTTAGAACCAGGGATGGGGAACTATGGCTACACCTTC
CASSLEPGMGNYGYTF
>NA|TRBV2|TRBD1|TRBJ2-1
TGTGCCAGCAGTGTTAGGGACAGGGCGAGGGACAATGAGCAGTTCTTC
CASSVRDRARDNEQFF
>once|TRBV10-1|NA|TRBJ1-1
TGCGCCAGCAGCCACAGGGAGAGGGACACTGAAGCTTTCTTT
CASSHRERDTEAFF
>NA|TRBV19|NA|TRBJ1-2
TGTGCCAGTAGTATTTCAGGGTTTTGGGGCTACACCTTC
CASSISGFWGYTF
>NA|TRBV5-4|TRBD1|TRBJ1-6
TGTGCCAGCAGCCGGGGGACAGGGGGTCGGAGCTCCTATAATTCACCCCTCCACTTT
CASSRGTGGRSSYNSPLHF
>NA|TRBV2|TRBD1|TRBJ2-7
TGTGCCAGCAGTGTAGGACAGGATTTAAGGGAGCAGTACTTC
CASSVGQDLREQYF
>NA|TRBV9|TRBD2|TRBJ2-1
TGTGCCAGCAGCCTAGGATCGAGCGGGAGGGACAATGAGCAGTTCTTC
CASSLGSSGRDNEQFF
>NA|TRBV6-5|TRBD2|TRBJ2-1
TGTGCCAGCACTTCCCTCGGGGGGACTGACAATGAGCAGTTCTTC
CASTSLGGTDNEQFF
>once|TRBV7-9|TRBD1|TRBJ1-1
TGTGCCAGCAGCGGGACAGGGTCTGTGGCTGAAGCTTTCTTT
CASSGTGSVAEAFF
>NA|TRBV7-2|NA|TRBJ1-1
TGTGCCAGCAGCTTACAGCCAGGGAACACTGAAGCTTTCTTT
CASSLQPGNTEAFF
>once|TRBV11-3|TRBD1|TRBJ2-2
TGTGCCAGCAGGAGACAGGGGGCCACCGGGGAGCTGTTTTTT
CASRRQGATGELFF
>NA|TRBV11-2|TRBD2|TRBJ2-1
TGTGCCAGCAGCTTGGGAGGACTAGCGGGAGGTAGGACTGAGCAGTTCTTC
CASSLGGLAGGRTEQFF
>few|TRBV7-9|TRBD1|TRBJ2-7
TGTGCCAGCAGCGCAACGGGACAGGGGATCGACGAGCAGTACTTC
CASSATGQGIDEQYF
>NA|TRBV2|TRBD1|TRBJ2-7
TGTGCCAGCACCCTTGACAGGGGTTTATACGAGCAGTACTTC
CASTLDRGLYEQYF
>NA|TRBV6-5|NA|TRBJ1-2
TGTGCCAGCAGCTTTAAACAGGGTGCATACTATGGCTACACCTTC
CASSFKQGAYYGYTF
>NA|TRBV28|TRBD2|TRBJ2-7
TGTGCCAGCAGCCCGGGGCTAGCGGGCTCCTACGAGCAGTACTTC
CASSPGLAGSYEQYF
>few|TRBV6-5|TRBD2|TRBJ2-7
TGTGCCAGCACCTCGGGGGGTGTAGGGACCTACGAGCAGTACTTC
CASTSGGVGTYEQYF
>NA|TRBV5-4|NA|TRBJ2-5
TGTGCCAGCAGCTTACAGGAGGGGGAGACCCAGTACTTC
CASSLQEGETQYF
>NA|TRBV19|TRBD1|TRBJ1-1
TGTGCCAGTAGTATAGAAGGACAGGTGAACACTGAAGCTTTCTTT
CASSIEGQVNTEAFF
>NA|TRBV6-1|NA|TRBJ1-5
TGTGCCAGCAGTGAAGCATGGAGCTATAGAACGCCCCAGCATTTT
CASSEAWSYRTPQHF
>NA|TRBV10-3|TRBD2|TRBJ2-2
TGTGCCATCAGTCTAGCGGGAGCGTTCACCGGGGAGCTGTTTTTT
CAISLAGAFTGELFF
>NA|TRBV3-1/TRBV3-2|NA|TRBJ1-4
TGTGCCAGCAGCCAAGAGGGAGGGCCTAATGAAAAACTGTTTTTT
CASSQEGGPNEKLFF
>NA|TRBV28|TRBD1|TRBJ2-1
TGTGCCAGCAGTTCCGGGACAGGGGGTCGCAATGAGCAGTTCTTC
CASSSGTGGRNEQFF
>NA|TRBV2|NA|TRBJ2-2
TGTGCCAGCAATTGGGCCCGAGCCACCGGGGAGCTGTTTTTT
CASNWARATGELFF
>NA|TRBV24-1|TRBD2|TRBJ2-7
TGTGCCACCAGTGATCCCAAAAGCGGGAGGTACGAGCAGTACTTC
CATSDPKSGRYEQYF
>NA|TRBV2|TRBD1|TRBJ1-1
TGTGCCAGCAGTGCCCAGACAGGGGGCACTGAAGCTTTCTTT
CASSAQTGGTEAFF
>NA|TRBV6-6|NA|TRBJ2-5
TGTGCCAGCAGTTACAGACACCGCGAGACCCAGTACTTC
CASSYRHRETQYF
>few|TRBV6-2/TRBV6-3|TRBD2|TRBJ2-1
TGTGCCAGCAGTTACCCGGGAGGCGACCCTCGGAATGAGCAGTTCTTC
CASSYPGGDPRNEQFF
>NA|TRBV7-2|NA|TRBJ2-7
TGTGCCAGCAGCACTACTCTGTCCTCCTACGAGCAGTACTTC
CASSTTLSSYEQYF
>NA|TRBV29-1|TRBD1|TRBJ1-2
TGCAGCTGCAGACAGGGGTTCTATGGCTACACCTTC
CSCRQGFYGYTF
>NA|TRBV7-9|NA|TRBJ2-5
TGTGCCAGCAGCTTAGTCCAGGGTGGGCAAGAGACCCAGTACTTC
CASSLVQGGQETQYF
>once|TRBV27|TRBD1|TRBJ1-1
TGTGCCAGCAGCCGAACAGGGGCGTTGACTGAAGCTTTCTTT
CASSRTGALTEAFF
>NA|TRBV15|NA|TRBJ1-1
TGTGCCACCAGCAGAGAAAGAAGGAGCACTGAAGCTTTCTTT
CATSRERRSTEAFF
>once|TRBV24-1|TRBD2|TRBJ2-1
TGTGCCACCAGTGATACTACCGGGACTAGCGGGAGTTCGTCCCACAATGAGCAGTTCTTC
CATSDTTGTSGSSSHNEQFF
>NA|TRBV5-6|TRBD2|TRBJ2-5
TGTGCCAGCAGCTTGATAAGCGGGAGCGCGGAGACCCAGTACTTC
CASSLISGSAETQYF
>NA|TRBV3-1/TRBV3-2|NA|TRBJ1-2
TGTGCCAGCAGCCGAAGGACCGGGGGGGATAACTATGGCTACACCTTC
CASSRRTGGDNYGYTF
>NA|TRBV19|NA|TRBJ1-1
TGTGCCAGTAGTCTCCACAGGGTCGCTGAAGCTTTCTTT
CASSLHRVAEAFF
>NA|TRBV5-1|TRBD1|TRBJ2-7
TGCGCCAGCAGCATGGACAGGGCCACCTACGAGCAGTACTTC
CASSMDRATYEQYF
>few|TRBV11-2|NA|TRBJ1-1
TGTGCCAGCAGCCTATTGCCGACGACGGGAACTGAAGCTTTCTTT
CASSLLPTTGTEAFF
>NA|TRBV11-2|NA|TRBJ2-7
TGTGCCAGCAGCTTAGGGCCCAACTCCTACGAGCAGTACTTC
CASSLGPNSYEQYF
>NA|TRBV5-8|NA|TRBJ1-2
TGTGCCAGCAGCCGAGGGACACCCTATGGCTACACCTTC
CASSRGTPYGYTF
>NA|TRBV19|NA|TRBJ1-1
TGTGCCAGTAGTATCCCCGGGGTGGACACTGAAGCTTTCTTT
CASSIPGVDTEAFF
>once|TRBV9|NA|TRBJ1-6
TGTGCCAGCAGCGCCCGAGGGGGGGCCGGTAATTCACCCCTCCACTTT
CASSARGGAGNSPLHF
>NA|TRBV19|NA|TRBJ2-3
TGTGCCAGTAGTATCGTGTTCACAGATACGCAGTATTTT
CASSIVFTDTQYF
>NA|TRBV3-1/TRBV3-2|NA|TRBJ1-2
TGTGCCAGCAGCCGGCGGGGAGGCTCTAACTATGGCTACACCTTC
CASSRRGGSNYGYTF
>NA|TRBV3-1/TRBV3-2|TRBD1|TRBJ1-6
TGTGCCAGCAGCCATGGGGACAGGGAGAATTCACCCCTCCACTTT
CASSHGDRENSPLHF
>NA|TRBV10-3|NA|TRBJ1-3
TGTGCCACCGACGGGGAGGGCTACTCTGGAAACACCATATATTTT
CATDGEGYSGNTIYF
>NA|TRBV27|NA|TRBJ1-2
TGTGCCAGCAGTTTACAGGGCTATGGCTACACCTTC
CASSLQGYGYTF
>once|TRBV28|TRBD1|TRBJ1-1
TGTGCCAGCACTCCGGGACAGCCGAACACTGAAGCTTTCTTT
CASTPGQPNTEAFF
>NA|TRBV19|TRBD1|TRBJ1-2
TGTGCCAGTGACGCGGGACAGGGGTTCACAGCTAACTATGGCTACACCTTC
CASDAGQGFTANYGYTF
>NA|TRBV7-2|TRBD2|TRBJ2-3
TGTGCCAGCAGCTTAACTAGCGGGAGTGGTGAGGATACGCAGTATTTT
CASSLTSGSGEDTQYF
>NA|TRBV10-2|TRBD1|TRBJ1-2
TGCGCCAGCAGAGACAGGGACAGGGCGTATGGCTACACCTTC
CASRDRDRAYGYTF
>many|TRBV24-1|NA|TRBJ2-2
TGTGCCACCAGTAAGGACAGTCACACCGGGGAGCTGTTTTTT
CATSKDSHTGELFF
>NA|TRBV7-2|TRBD2|TRBJ2-1
TGTGCCAGCAGCTTGACTAGCGGGAGGGGAAATGAGCAGTTCTTC
CASSLTSGRGNEQFF